Shown below are 30 T cell receptor beta chains from a single sample sequenced in a study of post-analysis software for immune sequencing data. Incorporated into the TCR beta cDNA libraries were unique molecular identifiers, which served to reduce PCR and sequencing biases. TCRdb fed the PCR reads into MiXCR, producing one record per CDR3 protein. The sample includes 400,000 to 500,000 distinct CDR3 sequences, approximately 39% of them seen just once. Their specific antigens are unknown. Findings of the study overall: TRBV5-6, TRBV5-1 and TRBV20-1 were among four or five TRBV segments more frequent in patients than controls.

The specimen sequenced was blood. The receptor source for this set is a girl aged 2-10 years with multiple sclerosis.

The chain combines TRBV20-1 with TRBJ2-3, with 7 nucleotides matching TRBD2. The CDR3 extends over 15 amino acids. The germline CDR1 and CDR2 sequences are DFQATT and SNEGSKA (reference sequence). Trimming took 5 bases from V and 0 from J; bases not matched to a gene: 8. CDR3 region: CSAGLAGVSTDTQYF. For the CDR3, the DNA is TGCAGTGCTGGGTTGGCGGGAGTGAGCACAGATACGCAGTATTTT.

This chain joins TRBV28 and TRBJ1-6; D not resolved. The ends were cut back, 6 bases at V and 0 bases at J, with 12 bases in the middle. Germline V lookup: CDR1 MDHEN, CDR2 SYDVKM. The CDR3 has 16 residues. The CDR3 protein is CASRILSSSYNSPLHF. In DNA, the CDR3 is TGTGCCAGCAGAATTCTATCGAGCTCCTATAATTCACCCCTCCACTTT.

The chain employs TRBV18 and TRBJ2-7, with 10 bases matching TRBD1. The CDR3 is made up of 15 amino acids. V shed 4 bases and J 5 bases; nucleotides not matched to a gene: 8. Germline loops: CDR1 KGHSH, CDR2 LQKENI. The CDR3, as DNA: TGTGCCAGCTCACACTACCGGGACAGGGGTCACGAGCAGTACTTC. This codes for CASSHYRDRGHEQYF.

This clonotype was observed a few times. The CDR3 coding sequence is TGTGCCAGCAGCTTAGAATGGACCAAAAACATTCAGTACTTC. The encoded protein is CASSLEWTKNIQYF. The V gene is TRBV7-2, the J gene TRBJ2-4, with unresolved D. V lost 1 base to trimming and J lost 2 bases, with 6 bases between them. The CDR3 covers 14 residues. Germline V gene lookup returns CDR1 SGHTA and CDR2 FQGNSA.

This clonotype showed up many times. CDR3 residues: CASSGYFGGDYYNEQFF. CDR3 DNA sequence: TGTGCCAGCAGTGGATACTTTGGGGGGGACTACTACAATGAGCAGTTCTTC. The chain uses TRBV27 and TRBJ2-1; 7 bases are shared with TRBD2. Germline trimming cut 5 bases from V and 3 bases from J; bases unmatched to any gene: 13. From germline, CDR1 is MNHEY and CDR2 SMNVEV (reference sequence). This CDR3 is built from 17 residues.

Of note for this clonotype: One end of the junction is discordant with germline, which a read error may explain. The rearrangement joins TRBV28 to TRBJ2-2, with D tentatively TRBD2 (5 bases). The germline V gene has CDR1 MDHEN and CDR2 SYDVKM. This CDR3 contains 15 residues. CDR3: CASSHGMGYTGELFF. The CDR3 nucleotides read TGTGCCAGCAGTCACGGAATGGGATACACCGGGGAACTGTTTTTT.

This rearrangement joins TRBV24-1 to TRBJ2-5; the match to TRBD2 covers 12 bases. CDR1 and CDR2 from the germline V gene are KGHDR and SFDVKD. The CDR3 length is 17 residues. The junction had 6 bases not matched to a gene; V was cut back by 4 bases and J by 1 base. The CDR3: CATSDYTTSGGQETQYF. The CDR3 region has the DNA TGTGCCACCAGTGACTACACGACTAGCGGGGGCCAAGAGACCCAGTACTTC.

This clonotype was recorded a few times. The J gene is TRBJ2-7, the V gene TRBV6-6, with D unclear. The germline V and J ends were trimmed by 4 bases and 1 base, with 11 bases remaining between them. The CDR3 loop spans 14 amino acids. The germline gives CDR1 MNHNY, CDR2 SVGAGI (reference sequence). The CDR3, as DNA: TGTGCCAGCAGTTTGGTGAAGGATTCCTACGAGCAGTACTTC. Residues: CASSLVKDSYEQYF.

The CDR3 reads CASSVRSAGGLSGANVLTF. In nucleotides, the CDR3 is TGTGCCAGCAGCGTCCGGTCGGCAGGGGGACTCTCTGGGGCCAACGTCCTGACTTTC. V usage is TRBV7-8 and J usage is TRBJ2-6; D perhaps matches TRBD1 (7 bases). Germline V gives CDR1 SGHVS, CDR2 FQNEAQ. V lost 5 bases, J lost 0 bases, and 20 bases lay in between. The CDR3 sequence is 19 residues long.

This clonotype came up a few times. The CDR3, as DNA: TGTGCCGTTAAACTAGCGGGCGAAAACATTCAGTACTTC. As protein: CAVKLAGENIQYF. The chain couples TRBV3-1 to TRBJ2-4, with TRBD2 identical over 9 bases. Trimming took 11 bases from V and 5 from J; bases not matched to a gene: 7. Germline lookup yields CDR1 LGHDT and CDR2 YNNKEL (reference sequence). The CDR3 length is 13 residues.

This clonotype was seen a handful of times. The chain carries TRBV7-3 and TRBJ1-6; no definite D call. This CDR3 has 13 residues. CDR1 and CDR2 (germline): SGHTA, FQGTGA. V gave up 5 bases and J gave up 10 bases, with 12 bases separating them. This chain's CDR3 is CASSPNLGSPLHF. The DNA for the CDR3 is TGTGCCAGCAGCCCCAATTTAGGCTCACCCCTCCACTTT.

V usage is TRBV7-2 and J usage is TRBJ2-5, with a tentative D call TRBD1 (6 bases). V lost 3 bases to trimming and J lost 1 base, with 12 bases between them. This CDR3 contains 15 residues. The germline gives CDR1 SGHTA, CDR2 FQGNSA. CDR3 amino acids: CASSFQGRLQETQYF. The CDR3 coding sequence is TGTGCCAGCAGCTTTCAGGGGCGACTCCAAGAGACCCAGTACTTC.

This chain joins TRBV3-1 and TRBJ2-1; TRBD1 might be the D (5 bases). Germline V gene data show CDR1 as LGHDT and CDR2 as YNNKEL (reference sequence). The CDR3 sequence is 16 residues long. V lost 4 bases to trimming and J lost 4 bases, with 17 bases between them. CDR3 coding DNA: TGTGCCAGCAGCCCCCGACAGTGGACCTCTTACAATGAGCAGTTCTTC. Its translation is CASSPRQWTSYNEQFF.

The chain is built from TRBV10-3 and TRBJ2-4; 8 nucleotides match TRBD1. The J call may be in error: the DNA end matches TRBJ2-7 better. CDR1 is ENHRY, CDR2 SYGVKD, per germline. The CDR3 length is 15 residues. In DNA, the CDR3 is TGTGCCATCAGACGGGACAGGTCTTACCACTACGAGCAGTACTTC. It specifies CAIRRDRSYHYEQYF.

V usage is TRBV7-2 and J usage is TRBJ1-2; possible D gene TRBD1, 6 bases. There are 15 residues in the CDR3. V was cut by 4 bases and J by 1 base, with 13 bases left in between. The germline V gene has CDR1 SGHTA and CDR2 FQGNSA. The CDR3 region is CASSSSRGVNYGYTF. The CDR3 DNA follows: TGTGCCAGCAGCTCCTCAAGGGGGGTTAACTATGGCTACACCTTC.

The chain is built from TRBV7-2 and TRBJ1-5, with D unresolved. The V end lost 8 bases, the J end lost 5 bases, and 13 bases lay between the germline ends. The CDR3 is 13 amino acids. In germline, CDR1 is SGHTA, CDR2 FQGNSA. CDR3 in DNA: TGTGCCAGCGGGATCCAGGCCGATCAGCCCCAGCATTTT. Translating gives CASGIQADQPQHF.

This clonotype was counted a single time. The junction departs from germline at one end; a sequencing error may be responsible. This chain uses TRBV6-6 with TRBJ1-4; 9 bases align to TRBD1. Germline V gene sequence: CDR1 MNHNY, CDR2 SVGAGI (reference sequence). CDR3 length: 14 amino acids. This chain's CDR3 is CTSSYRGRSEKLFF. The CDR3 DNA sequence: TGTACCAGCAGTTACAGGGGGCGGAGTGAAAAACTGTTTTTT.

With respect to this clonotype: Its ends do not fully match the called genes, so a read error is possible. This chain uses TRBV7-2 with TRBJ2-4, with a tentative D call TRBD2 (6 bases). Near its end, the DNA agrees better with TRBJ2-7, so the J call may be wrong. The CDR3 has 13 residues. Germline assignment: CDR1 SGHTA and CDR2 FQGNSA. The CDR3 loop reads CASGLAVRSEQYF. The DNA of the CDR3 is TGTGCCAGCGGCTTAGCGGTACGAAGCGAGCAGTACTTC.

This CDR3 is CASSTPGQLNYGYTF. CDR3 nucleotide sequence: TGTGCCAGCAGCACGCCGGGACAGTTAAACTATGGCTACACCTTC. The rearrangement joins TRBV7-9 to TRBJ1-2, with 7 nucleotides matching TRBD1. Trimming took 5 bases from V and 2 from J; bases not matched to a gene: 8. The CDR3 runs to 15 residues. CDR1 SEHNR and CDR2 FQNEAQ come from the germline V gene (reference sequence). Based on the CDR3 plus reference TRBV7-9 and TRBJ1-2, the full variable domain is DTGVSQNPRHKITKRGQNVTFRCDPISEHNRLYWYRQTLGQGPEFLTYFQNEAQLEKSRLLSDRFSAERPKGSFSTLEIQRTEQGDSAMYLCASSTPGQLNYGYTFGSGTRLTVV.

This clonotype has a handful of counts. The CDR3 DNA is TGTGCCAGCAGCTTAGGTCGGGGATTACTAGCGGGGGGTGGCAATGAGCAGTTCTTC. The encoded protein is CASSLGRGLLAGGGNEQFF. V gene TRBV7-2 combines with J gene TRBJ2-1; 12 positions match TRBD2. This CDR3 has 19 residues. The germline V gene encodes CDR1 SGHTA and CDR2 FQGNSA. V shed 1 base and J 6 bases; nucleotides not matched to a gene: 13.

The sample holds a few counts of this clonotype. This rearrangement joins TRBV27 to TRBJ2-7; 8 bases are shared with TRBD1. Germline V CDR1 and CDR2: MNHEY, SMNVEV (reference sequence). J gave up 5 bases and V 5 bases, and 8 bases lay outside the gene matches. The CDR3 totals 14 residues. The CDR3 DNA reads TGTGCCAGCAGTAAGGGCAGGGGGCAAAACGAGCAGTACTTC. Its protein is CASSKGRGQNEQYF.

This CDR3 reads CASSQDGAGGRVNEQFF. The CDR3 nucleotides read TGCGCCAGCAGCCAAGACGGAGCGGGGGGGAGGGTGAATGAGCAGTTCTTC. V is TRBV4-1 and J is TRBJ2-1; 10 positions agree with TRBD2. The junction had 9 bases not matched to a gene; V was cut back by 0 bases and J by 7 bases. The CDR3 sequence is 17 residues long. Germline-derived CDR1 and CDR2 are MGHRA and YSYEKL.

Written as DNA, the CDR3 is TGTGCCAGCAGCTCCCGACAGGAACCCTCGCCCTACGAGCAGTACTTC. Translating it yields CASSSRQEPSPYEQYF. The chain links TRBV7-2 to TRBJ2-7; TRBD1 is a possible D gene (6 bases). Germline V gives CDR1 SGHTA, CDR2 FQGNSA. Trimming stripped 4 bases from V and 2 bases from J, with 18 bases between. The CDR3 is 16 amino acids.

This chain links TRBV12-3 or TRBV12-4 with TRBJ2-7, with D possibly being TRBD1 or TRBD2 (7 bases each). Trimming left V 3 bases short and J 0 bases short, with 12 bases between. This CDR3 comprises 15 residues. The CDR3 spells CASSFTGEGSYEQYF. CDR3 in DNA: TGTGCCAGCAGTTTTACAGGGGAGGGCTCCTACGAGCAGTACTTC.

The table lists this clonotype with a few counts. The chain is built from TRBV20-1 and TRBJ2-7; the D is unclear. Germline lookup yields CDR1 DFQATT and CDR2 SNEGSKA (reference sequence). The length of the CDR3 is 13 residues. V lost 1 base and J 0 bases, leaving 7 bases between the germline ends. The CDR3 loop is CSARAGYSYEQYF. Here the CDR3 DNA reads TGCAGTGCTAGAGCAGGCTACTCCTACGAGCAGTACTTC.

This chain joins TRBV10-3 and TRBJ2-1, with 13 nucleotides matching TRBD2. Germline-derived CDR1 and CDR2 are ENHRY and SYGVKD. The trim removed 2 bases at V and 8 bases at J, leaving 9 bases unmatched. This CDR3 spans 17 amino acids. CDR3 nucleotide sequence: TGTGCCATCAGTGAGGGCACCGGGACTAGCGGGAAACATGAGCAGTTCTTC. It specifies CAISEGTGTSGKHEQFF.

The chain is built from TRBV7-6 and TRBJ2-2; D gene uncertain. This CDR3 region has 16 residues. Looked up from germline, CDR1 is SGHVS and CDR2 is FNYEAQ. Trimming removed 2 bases from V and 5 bases from J, with 15 bases in between. The CDR3 reads CASSLRLKSETGELFF. The CDR3 nucleotides read TGTGCCAGCAGCTTACGATTGAAGTCGGAAACCGGGGAGCTGTTTTTT.

The V call is TRBV29-1, the J call TRBJ2-6; no definite D call. CDR1 and CDR2 from the germline V gene are SQVTM and ANQGSEA. This CDR3 region has 13 residues. The V and J ends lost 5 bases and 2 bases respectively, with 7 bases between them. CDR3 DNA: TGCAGCGTTCAAAAGGCTGGGGCCAACGTCCTGACTTTC. Translating it yields CSVQKAGANVLTF. Full variable domain (outside the CDR3, taken from reference TRBV29-1 and TRBJ2-6): SAVISQKPSRDICQRGTSLTIQCQVDSQVTMMFWYRQQPGQSLTLIATANQGSEATYESGFVIDKFPISRPNLTFSTLTVSNMSPEDSSIYLCSVQKAGANVLTFGAGSRLTVL.

V and J are TRBV20-1 and TRBJ2-4, with D possibly matching TRBD2 (6 bases). There are 14 residues in the CDR3. Trimming left V 5 bases short and J 4 bases short, with 15 bases between. Germline loops: CDR1 DFQATT, CDR2 SNEGSKA (reference sequence). As DNA, the CDR3 is TGCAGTGCTTTGACTAGGGGCAAAAAAAACATTCAGTACTTC. As protein: CSALTRGKKNIQYF.

The genes are TRBV20-1 and TRBJ1-5, with D possibly TRBD1 on 6 matching bases. Trimming removed 5 bases at V and 0 bases at J, with 17 bases between. Germline CDR1 reads DFQATT; CDR2 reads SNEGSKA (reference sequence). This CDR3 has 16 amino acids. The CDR3 sequence is CSAVERQAYSNQPQHF. DNA for the CDR3: TGCAGTGCTGTGGAGCGACAGGCGTATAGCAATCAGCCCCAGCATTTT.